There are a few counts of the clone carrying this T cell receptor (beta chain). Antigen unknown. The sample comes from a study of T-cell reconstitution after alpha-beta-depleted transplantation in children. V dropped 1 base and J dropped 1 base, with 10 bases sitting between them. The germline CDR1 and CDR2 sequences are DFQATT and SNEGSKA (reference sequence). CDR3 size: 14 residues. Broader study findings: Hyperexpanded clones declined; after one year, newly produced T cells mostly supplied diversity.

Unique molecular identifiers were incorporated during preparation of the TCRbeta library. TCRdb ran MiXCR on the PCR reads and lists one entry per CDR3 protein. This sample has 250,000 to 400,000 distinct CDR3 sequences; around 20% occur once, and the top ten carry 10% to 11%. The V gene is TRBV20-1, the J gene TRBJ2-5, with D possibly TRBD1 on 6 matching bases. The specimen was PBMCs, mostly from graft donor cells, collected 180 days after TCRalphabeta/CD19-depleted stem cell transplant. The TCR originated in a male patient between 5 and 17 years old who had a stem cell transplant for acute lymphoblastic leukemia, so the T cells may come from the graft donor. The CDR3 protein is CSARAGQIQETQYF. In nucleotides, the CDR3 is TGCAGTGCTAGAGCGGGACAAATCCAAGAGACCCAGTACTTC.